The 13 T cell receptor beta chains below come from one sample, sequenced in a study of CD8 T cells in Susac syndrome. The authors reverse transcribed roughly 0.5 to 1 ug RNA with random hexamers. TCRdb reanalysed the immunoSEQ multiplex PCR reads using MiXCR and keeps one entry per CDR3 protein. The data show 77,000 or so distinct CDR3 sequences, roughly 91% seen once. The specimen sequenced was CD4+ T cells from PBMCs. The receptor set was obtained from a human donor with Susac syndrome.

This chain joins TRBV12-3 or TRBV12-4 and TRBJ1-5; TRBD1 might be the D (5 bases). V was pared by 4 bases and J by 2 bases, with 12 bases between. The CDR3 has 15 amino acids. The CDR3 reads CASSSQGFGNQPQHF. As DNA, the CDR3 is TGTGCCAGCAGTTCGCAGGGTTTTGGCAATCAGCCCCAGCATTTT.

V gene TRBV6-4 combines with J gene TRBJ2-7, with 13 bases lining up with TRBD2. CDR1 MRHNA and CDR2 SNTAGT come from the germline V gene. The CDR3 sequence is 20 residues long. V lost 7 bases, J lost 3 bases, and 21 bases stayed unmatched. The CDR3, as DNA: TGTGCCAGCACCCACCACGGAAGATGGACTAGCGGGGGACCAGACTACGAGCAGTACTTC. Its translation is CASTHHGRWTSGGPDYEQYF.

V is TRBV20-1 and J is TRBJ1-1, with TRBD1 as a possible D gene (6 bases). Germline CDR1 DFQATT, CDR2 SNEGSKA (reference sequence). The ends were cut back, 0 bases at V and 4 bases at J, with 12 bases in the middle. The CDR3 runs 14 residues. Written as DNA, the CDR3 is TGCAGTGCTAGAGATCCGACAGGACCCACTGAAGCTTTCTTT. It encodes CSARDPTGPTEAFF.

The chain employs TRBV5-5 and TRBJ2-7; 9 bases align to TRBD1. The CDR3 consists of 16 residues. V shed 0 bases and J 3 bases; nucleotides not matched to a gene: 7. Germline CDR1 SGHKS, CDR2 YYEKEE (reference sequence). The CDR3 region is CASSLAGTGIIYEQYF. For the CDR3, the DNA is TGTGCCAGCAGCTTGGCCGGGACAGGGATAATCTACGAGCAGTACTTC.

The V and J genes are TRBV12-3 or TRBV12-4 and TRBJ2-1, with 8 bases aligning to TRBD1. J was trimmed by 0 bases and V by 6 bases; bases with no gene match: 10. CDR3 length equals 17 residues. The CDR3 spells CASSPRWTGSSYNEQFF. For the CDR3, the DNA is TGTGCCAGCAGCCCTAGATGGACAGGGTCCTCCTACAATGAGCAGTTCTTC.

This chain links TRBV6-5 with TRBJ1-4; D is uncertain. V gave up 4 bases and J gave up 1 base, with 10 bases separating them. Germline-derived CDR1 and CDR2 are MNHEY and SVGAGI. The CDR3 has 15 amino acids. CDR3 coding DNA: TGTGCCAGCAGTTTGGGAGGTCGAACTAATGAAAAACTGTTTTTT. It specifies CASSLGGRTNEKLFF.

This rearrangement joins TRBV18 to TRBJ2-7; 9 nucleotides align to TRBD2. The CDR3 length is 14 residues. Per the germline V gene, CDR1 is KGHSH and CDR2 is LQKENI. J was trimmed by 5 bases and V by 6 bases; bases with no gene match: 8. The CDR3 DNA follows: TGTGCCAGCTCGGGACTAGCTAGATCCCACGAGCAGTACTTC. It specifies CASSGLARSHEQYF.

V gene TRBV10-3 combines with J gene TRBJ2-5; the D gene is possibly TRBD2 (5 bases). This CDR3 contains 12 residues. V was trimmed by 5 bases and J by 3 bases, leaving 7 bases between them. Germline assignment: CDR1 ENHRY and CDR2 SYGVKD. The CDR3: CAISPGKETQYF. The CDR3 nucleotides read TGTGCCATCAGTCCGGGAAAAGAGACCCAGTACTTC.

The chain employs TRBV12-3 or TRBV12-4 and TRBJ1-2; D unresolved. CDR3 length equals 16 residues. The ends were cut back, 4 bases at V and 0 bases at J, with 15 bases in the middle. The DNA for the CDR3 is TGTGCCAGCAGTTCCCTTAGACGGATAGCTAACTATGGCTACACCTTC. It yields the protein CASSSLRRIANYGYTF.

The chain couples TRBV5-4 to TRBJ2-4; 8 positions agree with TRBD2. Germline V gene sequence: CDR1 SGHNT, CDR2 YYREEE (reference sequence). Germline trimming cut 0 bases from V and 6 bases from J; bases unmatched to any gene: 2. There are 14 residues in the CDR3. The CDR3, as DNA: TGTGCCAGCAGCTTGGGGCTAGCGGGAAACATTCAGTACTTC. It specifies CASSLGLAGNIQYF. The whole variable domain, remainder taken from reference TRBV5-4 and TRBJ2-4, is ETGVTQSPTHLIKTRGQQVTLRCSSQSGHNTVSWYQQALGQGPQFIFQYYREEENGRGNFPPRFSGLQFPNYSSELNVNALELDDSALYLCASSLGLAGNIQYFGAGTRLSVL.

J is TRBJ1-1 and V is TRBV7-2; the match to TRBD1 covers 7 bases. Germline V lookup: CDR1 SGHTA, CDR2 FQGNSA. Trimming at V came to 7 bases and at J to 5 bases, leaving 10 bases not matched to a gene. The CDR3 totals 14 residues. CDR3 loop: CASTGEGALTEAFF. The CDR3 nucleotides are TGTGCCAGCACTGGGGAGGGGGCTCTGACTGAAGCTTTCTTT. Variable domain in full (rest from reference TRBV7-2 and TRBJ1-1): GAGVSQSPSNKVTEKGKDVELRCDPISGHTALYWYRQSLGQGLEFLIYFQGNSAPDKSGLPSDRFSAERTGGSVSTLTIQRTQQEDSAVYLCASTGEGALTEAFFGQGTRLTVV.

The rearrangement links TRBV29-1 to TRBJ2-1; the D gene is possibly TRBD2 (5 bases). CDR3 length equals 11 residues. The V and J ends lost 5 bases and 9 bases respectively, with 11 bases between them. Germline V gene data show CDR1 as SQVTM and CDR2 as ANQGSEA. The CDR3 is CSVRQAGEQFF. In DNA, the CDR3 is TGCAGCGTTCGGCAGGCGGGTGAGCAGTTCTTC.

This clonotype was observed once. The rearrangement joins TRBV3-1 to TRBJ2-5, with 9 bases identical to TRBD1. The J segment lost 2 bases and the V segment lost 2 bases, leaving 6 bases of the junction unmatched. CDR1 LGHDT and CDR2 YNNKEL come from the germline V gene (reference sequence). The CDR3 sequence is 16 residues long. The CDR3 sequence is CASSQKGQGRQETQYF. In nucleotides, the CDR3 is TGTGCCAGCAGCCAAAAGGGACAGGGCCGGCAAGAGACCCAGTACTTC.